These 20 T cell receptor beta chains were all obtained from the same sample, sequenced in a study of cytomegalovirus exposure and HLA in healthy donors. PCR was performed using 60 Vbeta and 13 Jbeta primers. Sequencing was performed with immunoSEQ multiplex PCR; in TCRdb, only in-frame clones are kept and a portion is missing. The data contain about 270,000 clones, about 66% of them singletons. The sample comprised PBMCs. Receptors were obtained from a female donor in good health and CMV-seronegative.

The chain couples TRBV7-2 to TRBJ1-1; the D is unclear. The germline V gene encodes CDR1 SGHTA and CDR2 FQGNSA. The V gene lost 1 base and the J gene lost 1 base, with 10 bases spanning the gap. The CDR3 consists of 15 residues. CDR3 coding DNA: TGTGCCAGCAGCTTAGTAGGTGGGAGGAACACTGAAGCTTTCTTT. Residues: CASSLVGGRNTEAFF.

This chain joins TRBV5-5 and TRBJ2-7; tentative D call: TRBD1 (6 bases). V lost 4 bases and J 2 bases, leaving 13 bases between the germline ends. The length of the CDR3 is 14 residues. Looked up from germline, CDR1 is SGHKS and CDR2 is YYEKEE (reference sequence). The CDR3: CASSTEDSAYEQYF. The CDR3, as DNA: TGTGCCAGCAGCACCGAGGACAGCGCCTACGAGCAGTACTTC.

The rearrangement links TRBV7-2 to TRBJ2-7, with 7 bases lining up with TRBD2. The J segment lost 6 bases and the V segment lost 5 bases, leaving 10 bases of the junction unmatched. CDR3 length: 14 amino acids. Germline V lookup: CDR1 SGHTA, CDR2 FQGNSA. The CDR3 reads CASSRLASALEQYF. Here the CDR3 DNA reads TGTGCCAGCAGCCGACTAGCCTCAGCTCTCGAGCAGTACTTC.

The V and J genes are TRBV21-1 and TRBJ1-1. TRBV21-1 is listed as a pseudogene. The CDR3 runs 15 residues. Written as DNA, the CDR3 is TGTGCCAGCAGCGCCTGCCTAGGGGGGGCCACTGAAGCTTTCTTT. Protein sequence: CASSACLGGATEAFF.

The chain joins TRBV5-1 to TRBJ1-2; D perhaps matches TRBD1 (6 bases). V was pared by 6 bases and J by 12 bases, with 24 bases between. Germline CDR1 reads SGHRS; CDR2 reads YFSETQ. CDR3 length: 14 residues. The CDR3: CASTPTAGAQVNTF. In nucleotides, the CDR3 is TGCGCCAGCACCCCAACGGCAGGGGCGCAAGTCAACACCTTC.

The table lists this clone with a few counts. CDR3 region: CASSRLGNEQFF. CDR3 coding DNA: TGTGCCAGCAGCCGACTGGGCAATGAGCAGTTCTTC. The gene calls are TRBV6-5 and TRBJ2-1; D uncertain. Germline CDR1 and CDR2: MNHEY and SVGAGI. CDR3 length: 12 residues. V was cut by 6 bases and J by 6 bases, with 9 bases left in between.

V usage is TRBV28 and J usage is TRBJ1-6; 10 bases are shared with TRBD1. This CDR3 spans 16 amino acids. In germline, CDR1 is MDHEN, CDR2 SYDVKM. V shed 7 bases and J 4 bases; nucleotides not matched to a gene: 7. CDR3 coding DNA: TGTGCCAGCAAGGGCCAGGGACAGGGGTATAATTCACCCCTCCACTTT. Translation: CASKGQGQGYNSPLHF. The complete variable domain, with remaining parts taken from reference TRBV28 and TRBJ1-6, reads DVKVTQSSRYLVKRTGEKVFLECVQDMDHENMFWYRQDPGLGLRLIYFSYDVKMKEKGDIPEGYSVSREKKERFSLILESASTNQTSMYLCASKGQGQGYNSPLHFGNGTRLTVT.

The V and J genes are TRBV18 and TRBJ1-2; 10 nucleotides align to TRBD1. Germline V gene sequence: CDR1 KGHSH, CDR2 LQKENI. This CDR3 is built from 16 residues. With V trimmed by 3 bases and J by 6 bases, 10 bases remained unmatched. The CDR3 is CASSPINPTGGNGYTF. The DNA of the CDR3 is TGTGCCAGCTCACCGATAAACCCGACAGGGGGCAATGGCTACACCTTC.

The chain couples TRBV7-9 to TRBJ2-7; 11 bases map to TRBD1. CDR3 length: 15 amino acids. CDR1 is SEHNR, CDR2 FQNEAQ, per germline (reference sequence). J gave up 0 bases and V 5 bases, and 3 bases lay outside the gene matches. CDR3 DNA: TGTGCCAGCAGCCCAGGACAGGGGGCCTCCTACGAGCAGTACTTC. It specifies CASSPGQGASYEQYF.

The chain has TRBV28 and TRBJ2-1, with D possibly matching TRBD1 (6 bases). Trimming removed 3 bases at V and 2 bases at J, with 11 bases between. The CDR3 contains 15 residues. Germline CDR1 and CDR2: MDHEN and SYDVKM. The CDR3 spells CASSFWTATYNEQFF. CDR3 nucleotides: TGTGCCAGCAGTTTTTGGACAGCTACCTACAATGAGCAGTTCTTC. Looking up the rest from reference TRBV28 and TRBJ2-1 gives the full variable domain: DVKVTQSSRYLVKRTGEKVFLECVQDMDHENMFWYRQDPGLGLRLIYFSYDVKMKEKGDIPEGYSVSREKKERFSLILESASTNQTSMYLCASSFWTATYNEQFFGPGTRLTVL.

This chain connects TRBV10-3 to TRBJ1-5; D is unresolved. From germline, CDR1 is ENHRY and CDR2 SYGVKD. The V end lost 4 bases, the J end lost 0 bases, and 7 bases lay between the germline ends. CDR3 length: 14 residues. The CDR3 protein is CAISGYFSNQPQHF. The CDR3 bases are TGTGCCATCAGTGGGTACTTTAGCAATCAGCCCCAGCATTTT.

The V and J genes are TRBV29-1 and TRBJ1-2; D gene unclear. Germline V gives CDR1 SQVTM, CDR2 ANQGSEA. With 0 bases removed from V and 4 bases from J, the gap between germline ends came to 15 bases. This CDR3 has 15 amino acids. CDR3 sequence: CSVEESWEFSYGYTF. The CDR3 DNA is TGCAGCGTTGAAGAGAGCTGGGAGTTTTCCTATGGCTACACCTTC.

This clone was observed a handful of times. This chain links TRBV4-1 with TRBJ2-7; 11 bases agree with TRBD2. Germline lookup yields CDR1 MGHRA and CDR2 YSYEKL. The CDR3 runs to 18 residues. V was pared by 1 base and J by 2 bases, with 10 bases of the junction left unmatched. The CDR3 is CASSQGLIAGGNTYEQYF. The CDR3 nucleotides are TGCGCCAGCAGCCAAGGGTTGATAGCGGGAGGGAACACCTACGAGCAGTACTTC.

The chain's CDR3 is CASSQQMTGGRSQPQHF. The CDR3 coding sequence is TGCGCCAGCAGCCAACAGATGACAGGGGGCCGGAGTCAGCCCCAGCATTTT. The chain has TRBV4-1 and TRBJ1-5, with 10 bases matching TRBD1. The CDR3 covers 17 residues. The V segment lost 2 bases and the J segment 6 bases; nucleotides outside the gene matches: 10. Germline assignment: CDR1 MGHRA and CDR2 YSYEKL.

The genes are TRBV5-1 and TRBJ2-2; 11 bases map to TRBD1. The CDR3 loop spans 15 amino acids. Trimming took 5 bases from V and 4 from J; bases not matched to a gene: 4. Germline V gene data show CDR1 as SGHRS and CDR2 as YFSETQ. The CDR3, as DNA: TGCGCCAGCAGTACCGGGACAGGGGGCACCGGGGAGCTGTTTTTT. Its protein product is CASSTGTGGTGELFF.

The CDR3 nucleotides are TGTGCCAGCAGCCCCGGACAGGGACCCTACGAGCAGTACTTC. It encodes CASSPGQGPYEQYF. V is TRBV14 and J is TRBJ2-7; 8 positions match TRBD1. This CDR3 region has 14 residues. V dropped 4 bases and J dropped 2; count of bases not matched to a gene: 4. Germline V gene lookup returns CDR1 SGHDN and CDR2 FVKESK.

The chain has TRBV5-1 and TRBJ1-5; 7 nucleotides align to TRBD1. With 4 bases clipped from V and 5 bases from J, the junction kept 9 bases outside the gene matches. The germline V gene encodes CDR1 SGHRS and CDR2 YFSETQ. The CDR3 has 15 amino acids. CDR3 residues: CASSKTTGKDQPQHF. In nucleotides, the CDR3 is TGCGCCAGCAGCAAAACGACAGGGAAAGATCAGCCCCAGCATTTT. The variable domain in full, completed from reference TRBV5-1 and TRBJ1-5, reads KAGVTQTPRYLIKTRGQQVTLSCSPISGHRSVSWYQQTPGQGLQFLFEYFSETQRNKGNFPGRFSGRQFSNSRSEMNVSTLELGDSALYLCASSKTTGKDQPQHFGDGTRLSIL.

The V and J genes are TRBV7-6 and TRBJ2-1; 11 bases match TRBD2. V shed 1 base and J 0 bases; nucleotides not matched to a gene: 5. Per the germline V gene, CDR1 is SGHVS and CDR2 is FNYEAQ. CDR3 size: 18 residues. The CDR3 loop reads CASSLVAGGPGSYNEQFF. CDR3 sequence (DNA): TGTGCCAGCAGCTTAGTAGCGGGAGGGCCGGGCTCCTACAATGAGCAGTTCTTC.

The V and J genes are TRBV27 and TRBJ1-1; 7 nucleotides agree with TRBD1. CDR1 MNHEY and CDR2 SMNVEV come from the germline V gene (reference sequence). Losses at the gene ends were 5 bases for V and 2 bases for J; bases not matched to a gene: 5. The CDR3 is 14 residues long. The CDR3 loop reads CASSGRGANTEAFF. CDR3 coding DNA: TGTGCCAGCAGTGGCAGGGGGGCCAACACTGAAGCTTTCTTT.

The chain combines TRBV2 with TRBJ2-1; no definite D call. Germline V gene data show CDR1 as SNHLY and CDR2 as FYNNEI. This CDR3 contains 13 residues. Trimming removed 7 bases from V and 7 bases from J, with 14 bases in between. The CDR3 DNA is TGTGCCAGCATTGTCCTCCTCGGGAATGAGCAGTTCTTC. Translation: CASIVLLGNEQFF. Variable domain in full (rest from reference TRBV2 and TRBJ2-1): EPEVTQTPSHQVTQMGQEVILRCVPISNHLYFYWYRQILGQKVEFLVSFYNNEISEKSEIFDDQFSVERPDGSNFTLKIRSTKLEDSAMYFCASIVLLGNEQFFGPGTRLTVL.